The entry that follows covers one T cell receptor beta chain sequence. The sample belongs to a study of blood T cell repertoires in COVID-19. The assay was immunoSEQ multiplex PCR, and TCRdb's table has in-frame clones only and misses some. The sample yields about 240,000 clones, roughly four fifths seen once. The CDR3 extends over 18 amino acids. The V gene end was trimmed by 3 bases and the J gene end by 0 bases; junction bases not matched to a gene: 4. Germline CDR1 LNHNV, CDR2 YYDKDF (reference sequence). The TCR originated in a woman in her sixties or seventies with active or convalescent COVID-19. Material for sequencing was peripheral blood. The chain uses TRBV15 and TRBJ2-3; 15 nucleotides line up with TRBD2. CDR3 coding DNA: TGTGCCACCAGCAGGGGACTAGCGGGGGGTCCTAGCACAGATACGCAGTATTTT. Translating it yields CATSRGLAGGPSTDTQYF.